The source of this T cell receptor beta chain is a study of control samples from healthy donors and cancer patients. This clone was recorded once. Germline assignment: CDR1 SGHNT and CDR2 YYREEE (reference sequence). The V end lost 0 bases, the J end lost 3 bases, and 9 bases lay between the germline ends. The CDR3 length is 14 residues. Some clones are missing from TCRdb's copy, which holds only in-frame ones; the method was immunoSEQ multiplex PCR. The profile shows roughly 48,000 clones, 80% to 95% of them singletons. The V and J genes are TRBV5-4 and TRBJ1-2; D is ambiguous. Material for sequencing was PBMCs. The receptor's source is a woman in her thirties or forties with head and neck cancer. CDR3 DNA sequence: TGTGCCAGCAGCTTGGCGCCTCTCGACTATGGCTACACCTTC. Its protein is CASSLAPLDYGYTF.